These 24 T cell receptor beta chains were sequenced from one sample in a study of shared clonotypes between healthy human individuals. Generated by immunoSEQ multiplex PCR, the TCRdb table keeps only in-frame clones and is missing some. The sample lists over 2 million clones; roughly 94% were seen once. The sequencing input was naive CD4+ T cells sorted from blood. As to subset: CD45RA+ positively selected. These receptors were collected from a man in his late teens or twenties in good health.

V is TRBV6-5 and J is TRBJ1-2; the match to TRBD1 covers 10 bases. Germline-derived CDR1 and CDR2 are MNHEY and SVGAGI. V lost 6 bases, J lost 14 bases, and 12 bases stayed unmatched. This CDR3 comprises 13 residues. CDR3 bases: TGTGCCAGCAGCGAGGACGGGACAGGGGCGGGGACCTTC. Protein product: CASSEDGTGAGTF.

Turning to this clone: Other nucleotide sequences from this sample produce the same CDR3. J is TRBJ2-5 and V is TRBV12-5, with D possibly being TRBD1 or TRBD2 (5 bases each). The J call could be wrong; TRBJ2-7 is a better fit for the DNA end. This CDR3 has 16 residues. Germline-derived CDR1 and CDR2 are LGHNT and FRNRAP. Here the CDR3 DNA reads TGTGCTAGTGCCTCGGGGACCCGGACTCTGACCTACGAGCAGTACTTC. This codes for CASASGTRTLTYEQYF.

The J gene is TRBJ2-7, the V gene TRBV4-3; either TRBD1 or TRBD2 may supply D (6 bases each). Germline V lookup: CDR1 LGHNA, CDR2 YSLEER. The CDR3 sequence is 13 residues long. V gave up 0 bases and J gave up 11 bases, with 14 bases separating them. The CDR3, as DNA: TGCGCCAGCAGCCAAGAAAGGGGGGCAAAGGAGTACTTC. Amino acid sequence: CASSQERGAKEYF.

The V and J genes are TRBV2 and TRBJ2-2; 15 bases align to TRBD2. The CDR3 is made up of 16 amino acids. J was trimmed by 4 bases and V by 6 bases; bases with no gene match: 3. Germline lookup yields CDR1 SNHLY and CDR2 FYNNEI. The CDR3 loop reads CASRRGLAGGTGELFF. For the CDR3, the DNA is TGTGCCAGCAGGCGGGGACTAGCGGGGGGCACCGGGGAGCTGTTTTTT.

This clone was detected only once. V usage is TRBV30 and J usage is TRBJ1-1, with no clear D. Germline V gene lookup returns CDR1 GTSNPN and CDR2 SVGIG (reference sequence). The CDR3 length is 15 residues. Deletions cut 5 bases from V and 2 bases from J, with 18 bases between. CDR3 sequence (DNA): TGTGCCTGGGAGAATTACGCCTCCGAAAACACTGAAGCTTTCTTT. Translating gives CAWENYASENTEAFF.

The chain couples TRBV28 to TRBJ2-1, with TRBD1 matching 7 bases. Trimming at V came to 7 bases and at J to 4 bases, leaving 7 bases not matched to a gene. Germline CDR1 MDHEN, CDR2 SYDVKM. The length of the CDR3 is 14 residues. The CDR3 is CASMPGQRYNEQFF. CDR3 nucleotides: TGTGCCAGCATGCCGGGACAGAGATACAATGAGCAGTTCTTC. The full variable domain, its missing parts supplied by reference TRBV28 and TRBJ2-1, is DVKVTQSSRYLVKRTGEKVFLECVQDMDHENMFWYRQDPGLGLRLIYFSYDVKMKEKGDIPEGYSVSREKKERFSLILESASTNQTSMYLCASMPGQRYNEQFFGPGTRLTVL.

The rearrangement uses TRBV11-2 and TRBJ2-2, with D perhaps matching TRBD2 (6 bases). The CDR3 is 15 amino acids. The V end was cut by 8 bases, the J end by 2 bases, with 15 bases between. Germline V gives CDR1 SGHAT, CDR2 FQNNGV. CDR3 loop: CASVRDSRNTGELFF. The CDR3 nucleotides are TGTGCCAGCGTCCGGGACTCCCGCAACACCGGGGAGCTGTTTTTT.

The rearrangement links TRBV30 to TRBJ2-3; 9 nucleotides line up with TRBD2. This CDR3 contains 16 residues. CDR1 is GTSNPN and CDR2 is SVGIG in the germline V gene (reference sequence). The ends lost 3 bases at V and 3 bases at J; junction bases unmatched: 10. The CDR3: CAWRSRGTSKTDTQYF. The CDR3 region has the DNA TGTGCCTGGAGATCACGAGGGACTAGCAAAACAGATACGCAGTATTTT.

The CDR3 coding sequence is TGCGCCAGCAGTGACCACAGAGACAATGAGCAGTTCTTC. Its translation is CASSDHRDNEQFF. The chain recombines TRBV10-1 with TRBJ2-1, with D hard to call. This CDR3 spans 13 amino acids. V lost 3 bases to trimming and J lost 5 bases, with 8 bases between them. CDR1 is WNHNN and CDR2 is SYGVQD in the germline V gene (reference sequence).

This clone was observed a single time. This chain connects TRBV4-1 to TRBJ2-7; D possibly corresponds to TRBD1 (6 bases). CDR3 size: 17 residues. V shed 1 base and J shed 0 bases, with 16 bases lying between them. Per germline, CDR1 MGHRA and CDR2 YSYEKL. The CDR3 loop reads CASSQGDRSISSYEQYF. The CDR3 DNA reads TGCGCCAGCAGCCAAGGTGACAGGTCGATCAGCTCCTACGAGCAGTACTTC.

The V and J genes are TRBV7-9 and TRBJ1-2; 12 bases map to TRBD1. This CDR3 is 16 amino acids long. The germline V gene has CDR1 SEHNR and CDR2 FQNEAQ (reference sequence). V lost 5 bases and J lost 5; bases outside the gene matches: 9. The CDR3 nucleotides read TGTGCCAGCAGCGTTATTATGGGACAGGGGGCGTATGGCTACACCTTC. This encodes CASSVIMGQGAYGYTF. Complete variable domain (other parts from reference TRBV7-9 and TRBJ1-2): DTGVSQNPRHKITKRGQNVTFRCDPISEHNRLYWYRQTLGQGPEFLTYFQNEAQLEKSRLLSDRFSAERPKGSFSTLEIQRTEQGDSAMYLCASSVIMGQGAYGYTFGSGTRLTVV.

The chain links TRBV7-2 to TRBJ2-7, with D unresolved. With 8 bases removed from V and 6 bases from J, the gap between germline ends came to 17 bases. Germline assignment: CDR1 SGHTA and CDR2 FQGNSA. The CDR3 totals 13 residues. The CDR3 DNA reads TGTGCCAGCGGCGCTAGGATCCTGGCCGAGCAGTACTTC. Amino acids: CASGARILAEQYF.

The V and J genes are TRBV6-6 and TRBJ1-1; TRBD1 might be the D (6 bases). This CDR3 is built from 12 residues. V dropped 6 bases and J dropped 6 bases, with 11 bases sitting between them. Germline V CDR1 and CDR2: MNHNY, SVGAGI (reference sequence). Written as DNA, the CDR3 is TGTGCCAGCAGAACAGGGAGTCCTGAAGCTTTCTTT. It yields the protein CASRTGSPEAFF.

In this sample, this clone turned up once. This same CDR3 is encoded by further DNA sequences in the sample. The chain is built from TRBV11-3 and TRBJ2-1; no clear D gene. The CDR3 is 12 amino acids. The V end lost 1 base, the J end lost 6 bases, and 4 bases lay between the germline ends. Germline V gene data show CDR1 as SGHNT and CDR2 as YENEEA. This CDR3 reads CASSLGPNEQFF. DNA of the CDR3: TGTGCCAGCAGCTTAGGGCCCAATGAGCAGTTCTTC.

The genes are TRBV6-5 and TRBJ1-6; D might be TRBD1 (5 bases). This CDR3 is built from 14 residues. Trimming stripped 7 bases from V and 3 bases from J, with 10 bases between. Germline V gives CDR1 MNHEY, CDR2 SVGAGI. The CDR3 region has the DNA TGTGCCAGCAAACGGGGCTTCTATAATTCACCCCTCCACTTT. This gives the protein CASKRGFYNSPLHF.

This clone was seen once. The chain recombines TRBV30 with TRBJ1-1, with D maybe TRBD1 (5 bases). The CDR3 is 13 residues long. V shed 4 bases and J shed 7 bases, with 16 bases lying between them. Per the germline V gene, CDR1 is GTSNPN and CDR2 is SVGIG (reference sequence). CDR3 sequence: CAWTIWGRLEAFF. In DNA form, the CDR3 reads TGTGCCTGGACAATTTGGGGACGACTTGAAGCTTTCTTT.

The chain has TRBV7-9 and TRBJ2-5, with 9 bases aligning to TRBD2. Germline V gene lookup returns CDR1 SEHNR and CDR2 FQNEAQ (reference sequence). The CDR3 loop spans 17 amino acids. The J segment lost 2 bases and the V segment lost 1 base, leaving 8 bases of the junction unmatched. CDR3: CASSLGSLAGLQETQYF. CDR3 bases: TGTGCCAGCAGCTTAGGTTCCCTAGCGGGGCTACAAGAGACCCAGTACTTC.

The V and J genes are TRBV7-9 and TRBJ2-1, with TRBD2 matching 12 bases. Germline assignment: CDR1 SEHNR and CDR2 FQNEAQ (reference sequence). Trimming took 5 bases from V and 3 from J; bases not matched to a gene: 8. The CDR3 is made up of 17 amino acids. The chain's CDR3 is CASSPRTSGKVYNEQFF. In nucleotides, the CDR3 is TGTGCCAGCAGCCCGCGGACTAGCGGGAAAGTCTACAATGAGCAGTTCTTC.

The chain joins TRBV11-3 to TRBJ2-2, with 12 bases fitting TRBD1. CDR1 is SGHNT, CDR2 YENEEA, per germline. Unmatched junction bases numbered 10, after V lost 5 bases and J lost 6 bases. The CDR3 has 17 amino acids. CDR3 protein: CASSTYLGTGGPGELFF. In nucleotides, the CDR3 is TGTGCCAGCAGCACCTACCTTGGGACAGGGGGCCCCGGGGAGCTGTTTTTT.

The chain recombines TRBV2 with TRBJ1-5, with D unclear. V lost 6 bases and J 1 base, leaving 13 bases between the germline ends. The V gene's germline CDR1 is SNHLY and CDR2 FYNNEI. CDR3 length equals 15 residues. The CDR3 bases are TGTGCCAGCAGGGATTCCGGGTCCAGCAATCAGCCCCAGCATTTT. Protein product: CASRDSGSSNQPQHF.

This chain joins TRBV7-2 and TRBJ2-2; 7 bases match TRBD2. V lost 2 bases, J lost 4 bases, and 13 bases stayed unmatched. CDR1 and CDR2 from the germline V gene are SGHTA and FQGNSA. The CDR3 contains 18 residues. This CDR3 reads CASSLFGGGRGSTGELFF. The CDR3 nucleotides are TGTGCCAGCAGCTTATTCGGTGGCGGGAGAGGGTCCACCGGGGAGCTGTTTTTT.

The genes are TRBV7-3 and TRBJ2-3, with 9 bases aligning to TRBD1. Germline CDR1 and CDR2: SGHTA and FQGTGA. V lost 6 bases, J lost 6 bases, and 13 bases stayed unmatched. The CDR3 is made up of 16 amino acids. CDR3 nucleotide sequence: TGTGCCAGCAGTTTCTCCGGGACAGGGCTGGTTGATACGCAGTATTTT. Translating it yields CASSFSGTGLVDTQYF.

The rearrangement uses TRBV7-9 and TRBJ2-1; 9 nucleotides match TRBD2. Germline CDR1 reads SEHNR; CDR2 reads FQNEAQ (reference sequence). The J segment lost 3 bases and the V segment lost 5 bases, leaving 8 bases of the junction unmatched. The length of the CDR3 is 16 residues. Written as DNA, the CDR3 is TGTGCCAGCAGCCCGTCCCTAGCGGGACGCTACAATGAGCAGTTCTTC. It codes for CASSPSLAGRYNEQFF.

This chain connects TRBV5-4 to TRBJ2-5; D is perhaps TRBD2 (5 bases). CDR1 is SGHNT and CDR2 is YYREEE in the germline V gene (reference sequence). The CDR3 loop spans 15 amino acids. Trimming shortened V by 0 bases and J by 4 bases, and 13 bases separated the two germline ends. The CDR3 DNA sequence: TGTGCCAGCAGCTTGGTAGCGTCAAATGGAGAGACCCAGTACTTC. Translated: CASSLVASNGETQYF.